The 5 T cell receptor beta chains in this list originate from one sample, sequenced in a study of CD8 T cells in Susac syndrome. With random hexamers, roughly 0.45 to 1 ug RNA was reverse transcribed. Each CDR3 protein is one row after TCRdb ran MiXCR on the immunoSEQ multiplex PCR reads. The sample has some 80,000 distinct CDR3 sequences, about 93% seen once; the top ten hold roughly 0.24%. The material sequenced was CD8+ T cells from PBMCs. The source of these receptors is a human donor in good health.

This rearrangement joins TRBV20-1 to TRBJ2-7; TRBD1 aligns across 9 bases. The CDR3 consists of 14 residues. V trimming: 5 bases; J trimming: 4 bases; junction bases outside the gene matches: 9. CDR1 and CDR2 from the germline V gene are DFQATT and SNEGSKA (reference sequence). CDR3 in DNA: TGCAGTGCTGCCCCGGGACAGGGAGGTTACGAGCAGTACTTC. Translating gives CSAAPGQGGYEQYF.

V and J are TRBV14 and TRBJ2-2, with unresolved D. V lost 5 bases and J 4 bases, leaving 14 bases between the germline ends. The germline CDR1 and CDR2 sequences are SGHDN and FVKESK. The CDR3 has 15 amino acids. The CDR3: CASSSAWWGTGELFF. CDR3 in DNA: TGTGCCAGCAGCTCAGCCTGGTGGGGCACCGGGGAGCTGTTTTTT.

The chain has TRBV15 and TRBJ2-7, with 7 bases lining up with TRBD1. V was pared by 3 bases and J by 2 bases, with 1 base of the junction left unmatched. This CDR3 has 13 residues. The germline V gene has CDR1 LNHNV and CDR2 YYDKDF (reference sequence). For the CDR3, the DNA is TGTGCCACCAGCAGGGACAGGACCTACGAGCAGTACGTC. This gives the protein CATSRDRTYEQYV.

The chain joins TRBV20-1 to TRBJ2-1; 12 bases match TRBD2. Germline values: CDR1 DFQATT, CDR2 SNEGSKA (reference sequence). V dropped 0 bases and J dropped 7; count of bases not matched to a gene: 7. This CDR3 spans 16 amino acids. The CDR3 DNA sequence: TGCAGTGCTAGAGACCCAGGACTAGCGGGACTAAATGAGCAGTTCTTC. Protein product: CSARDPGLAGLNEQFF.

Only one count was recorded for this clonotype. The rearrangement joins TRBV4-1 to TRBJ1-5, with TRBD1 matching over 10 bases. The V and J ends lost 5 bases and 0 bases, in that order; junction bases with no gene match: 4. This CDR3 is built from 16 residues. CDR1 and CDR2 from the germline V gene are MGHRA and YSYEKL. As DNA, the CDR3 is TGCGCCAGCAGCGACGGGACAGGGGCTAGCAATCAGCCCCAGCATTTT. Protein product: CASSDGTGASNQPQHF.